This record concerns one T cell receptor (beta chain) sequence. The data were obtained in a study of T cells in Graves' hyperthyroidism and ophthalmopathy. In the study overall: Blood was drawn when the patient was first diagnosed and still untreated.

Fresh peripheral blood, roughly 10 ml of it, supplied the PBMCs. This CDR3 spans 18 amino acids. J was trimmed by 6 bases and V by 1 base; bases with no gene match: 13. Germline V gene sequence: CDR1 SEHNR, CDR2 FQNEAQ (reference sequence). Amplified regions were TCR beta CDR3 sequences from RNA transcripts. An initial round of RT-PCR targeting the TCR CDR3 relied on the HTBI primer set. TCRdb redid the calling of the multiplex PCR reads with MiXCR, one entry per CDR3 protein. The sample shows 450,000 to 500,000 distinct CDR3 sequences, roughly 22% of them seen only once. The sequenced material came from blood. The chain recombines TRBV7-9 with TRBJ2-1; 9 bases map to TRBD2. The TCR comes from a woman aged 70-85 years with Graves' ophthalmopathy. The CDR3 sequence: CASSLDLAGGPHTNEQFF. Here the CDR3 DNA reads TGTGCCAGCAGCTTAGATCTGGCGGGAGGGCCTCACACCAATGAGCAGTTCTTC.